This passage covers 23 T cell receptor beta chains from one sample sequenced in a study of blood T cell repertoires in COVID-19. Repertoires were generated with immunoSEQ multiplex PCR, while TCRdb's copy carries only in-frame clones and drops some. The sample carries around 300,000 clones, around 81% recorded once. Sequencing was carried out using peripheral blood. Every receptor here comes from a woman aged 50 to 60 with active or convalescent COVID-19.

As to this clone: The same CDR3 can be traced to other DNA sequences in this sample. The CDR3 region is CASSFLNSPLHF. The CDR3, as DNA: TGTGCCAGCAGTTTTCTGAATTCACCCCTCCACTTT. The chain joins TRBV27 to TRBJ1-6, with unresolved D. Trimming pared 3 bases from V and 7 bases from J, leaving 4 bases between. The CDR3 runs to 12 residues. Germline V CDR1 and CDR2: MNHEY, SMNVEV (reference sequence).

The CDR3 here is CASSLRQGTEAFF. The DNA for the CDR3 is TGTGCCAGCAGTTTGAGGCAGGGCACTGAAGCTTTCTTT. The gene calls are TRBV27 and TRBJ1-1, with a weak D call TRBD1 (5 bases). V was cut by 3 bases and J by 4 bases, with 9 bases left in between. The germline CDR1 and CDR2 sequences are MNHEY and SMNVEV (reference sequence). This CDR3 comprises 13 residues.

This clone showed up just a few times. The chain is built from TRBV4-2 and TRBJ2-1; no clear D gene. Trimming stripped 3 bases from V and 5 bases from J, with 11 bases between. This CDR3 is built from 14 residues. Germline V lookup: CDR1 LGHNA, CDR2 YNFKEQ. Here the CDR3 DNA reads TGTGCCAGCAGCCACCCTGACTCGGACAATGAGCAGTTCTTC. Translating it yields CASSHPDSDNEQFF.

The chain employs TRBV2 and TRBJ1-4; possibly TRBD1 for D (6 bases). Trimming left V 7 bases short and J 8 bases short, with 17 bases between. Looked up from germline, CDR1 is SNHLY and CDR2 is FYNNEI. The CDR3 spans 14 residues. CDR3 in amino acids: CASNSHRVGEKLFF. DNA of the CDR3: TGTGCCAGCAACAGTCACAGGGTGGGAGAAAAACTGTTTTTT.

V is TRBV9 and J is TRBJ2-5, with 10 bases lining up with TRBD2. This CDR3 is built from 15 residues. Germline CDR1 is SGDLS and CDR2 is YYNGEE. The ends lost 4 bases at V and 1 base at J; junction bases unmatched: 4. The DNA of the CDR3 is TGTGCCAGCAGCACACTAGCGGGAAGCCAAGAGACCCAGTACTTC. Protein: CASSTLAGSQETQYF.

The gene calls are TRBV27 and TRBJ2-1, with TRBD2 matching 10 bases. Germline CDR1 reads MNHEY; CDR2 reads SMNVEV (reference sequence). Germline trimming cut 5 bases from V and 13 bases from J; bases unmatched to any gene: 8. The CDR3 runs to 13 residues. CDR3 sequence reads: CASSPASGSNQFF. As DNA, the CDR3 is TGTGCCAGCAGTCCGGCTAGCGGGAGTAACCAGTTCTTC.

This chain uses TRBV11-2 with TRBJ1-6; 7 bases match TRBD1. Germline CDR1 and CDR2: SGHAT and FQNNGV. V lost 5 bases to trimming and J lost 7 bases; unmatched junction nucleotides: 8. CDR3 length: 15 residues. The CDR3 protein is CASSPTDRPNSPLHF. In DNA form, the CDR3 reads TGTGCCAGCAGCCCAACGGACAGGCCCAATTCACCCCTCCACTTT.

This clone appeared once. The V call is TRBV9, the J call TRBJ1-6, with 10 bases lining up with TRBD1. Trimming took 0 bases from V and 7 from J; bases not matched to a gene: 1. CDR3 length: 15 residues. CDR1 is SGDLS, CDR2 YYNGEE, per germline. The CDR3 region is CASSVETGGNSPLHF. Written as DNA, the CDR3 is TGTGCCAGCAGCGTAGAGACAGGGGGCAATTCACCCCTCCACTTT.

The chain uses TRBV9 and TRBJ1-1; D may be TRBD1 (5 bases). The V end was cut by 0 bases, the J end by 9 bases, with 9 bases between. The CDR3 is 12 amino acids. Germline V lookup: CDR1 SGDLS, CDR2 YYNGEE. The CDR3 nucleotides read TGTGCCAGCAGCGTAGGAAGGGGCCAAGCTTTCTTT. It translates to CASSVGRGQAFF.

CDR3 DNA: TGTGCCAGCAGCCAAGAGCCCCTCCTCGGGTATGGCTACACCTTC. It codes for CASSQEPLLGYGYTF. The chain combines TRBV3-1 (or the pseudogene TRBV3-2) with TRBJ1-2; D unclear. Germline loops: CDR1 LGHDT, CDR2 YNNKEL (reference sequence). The CDR3 covers 15 residues. V was trimmed by 0 bases and J by 5 bases, leaving 13 bases between them.

This clone has just a few counts. J is TRBJ2-1 and V is TRBV7-9; TRBD1 is a possible D gene (5 bases). The CDR3 extends over 15 amino acids. V was trimmed by 4 bases and J by 2 bases, leaving 12 bases between them. Germline-derived CDR1 and CDR2 are SEHNR and FQNEAQ (reference sequence). The CDR3, as DNA: TGTGCCAGCAGCTCGCTAGGGGCTACCTACAATGAGCAGTTCTTC. The encoded protein is CASSSLGATYNEQFF. Supplemented by reference TRBV7-9 and TRBJ2-1, the full variable domain reads DTGVSQNPRHKITKRGQNVTFRCDPISEHNRLYWYRQTLGQGPEFLTYFQNEAQLEKSRLLSDRFSAERPKGSFSTLEIQRTEQGDSAMYLCASSSLGATYNEQFFGPGTRLTVL.

The chain uses TRBV5-4 and TRBJ2-1; 9 nucleotides match TRBD2. Trimming removed 0 bases from V and 9 bases from J; junction bases left unmatched: 4. Per germline, CDR1 SGHNT and CDR2 YYREEE (reference sequence). CDR3 length equals 14 residues. The CDR3 region has the DNA TGTGCCAGCAGCTTGGATGCGGGAGGGGGTGAGCAGTTCTTC. Protein: CASSLDAGGGEQFF. The full variable domain, in which reference TRBV5-4 and TRBJ2-1 provide the parts outside the CDR3, is ETGVTQSPTHLIKTRGQQVTLRCSSQSGHNTVSWYQQALGQGPQFIFQYYREEENGRGNFPPRFSGLQFPNYSSELNVNALELDDSALYLCASSLDAGGGEQFFGPGTRLTVL.

The chain is built from TRBV2 and TRBJ2-7; 9 bases agree with TRBD1. J was trimmed by 3 bases and V by 6 bases; bases with no gene match: 6. The CDR3 sequence is 14 residues long. Looked up from germline, CDR1 is SNHLY and CDR2 is FYNNEI. CDR3 in amino acids: CASSRPGQGYEQYF. CDR3 bases: TGTGCCAGCAGCCGACCGGGACAGGGCTACGAGCAGTACTTC.

The chain carries TRBV18 and TRBJ2-7; a possible D gene is TRBD2 (6 bases). This CDR3 has 14 amino acids. Germline assignment: CDR1 KGHSH and CDR2 LQKENI. Trimming left V 5 bases short and J 5 bases short, with 16 bases between. CDR3 bases: TGTGCCAGCTCAGTACAGGAGGGGCTGGACGAGCAGTACTTC. This encodes CASSVQEGLDEQYF.

The chain employs TRBV5-1 and TRBJ1-2, with D possibly TRBD1 on 6 matching bases. The germline V gene has CDR1 SGHRS and CDR2 YFSETQ. This CDR3 spans 13 amino acids. V shed 5 bases and J shed 6 bases, with 14 bases lying between them. CDR3 loop: CASRTGTQNGYTF. In DNA form, the CDR3 reads TGCGCCAGCAGGACCGGGACACAAAATGGCTACACCTTC.

In this sample, this clone turned up a few times. V usage is TRBV15 and J usage is TRBJ2-1, with D perhaps matching TRBD1 (5 bases). Germline-derived CDR1 and CDR2 are LNHNV and YYDKDF (reference sequence). Trimming left V 0 bases short and J 7 bases short, with 19 bases between. CDR3 size: 17 residues. In DNA form, the CDR3 reads TGTGCCACCAGCAGAGAGGTCGGTCCAGGGCGGTCAAATGAGCAGTTCTTC. It yields the protein CATSREVGPGRSNEQFF.

V usage is TRBV19 and J usage is TRBJ2-1, with a tentative D call TRBD2 (6 bases). This CDR3 is built from 16 residues. V shed 5 bases and J shed 4 bases, with 18 bases lying between them. CDR1 is LNHDA, CDR2 SQIVND, per germline (reference sequence). The CDR3 DNA follows: TGTGCCAGTAGTCCCAGGGCGGGACCCGCATACAATGAGCAGTTCTTC. It specifies CASSPRAGPAYNEQFF.

On this clone: The sample carries other DNA sequences with the same CDR3. The CDR3 DNA follows: TGCGCCAGCAGCTTAGGGACAGGGAGCTCACCCCTCCACTTT. Encoded protein: CASSLGTGSSPLHF. The chain links TRBV5-1 to TRBJ1-6; 9 bases agree with TRBD1. Germline lookup yields CDR1 SGHRS and CDR2 YFSETQ. This CDR3 is 14 amino acids long. J was trimmed by 10 bases and V by 2 bases; bases with no gene match: 4.

The CDR3 DNA is TGTGCCAGCAGCTTAGGCCCTAGCGGGAGTGGCACAGATACGCAGTATTTT. Its protein product is CASSLGPSGSGTDTQYF. The chain is built from TRBV7-3 and TRBJ2-3; 10 bases align to TRBD2. With V trimmed by 2 bases and J by 1 base, 6 bases remained unmatched. Germline CDR1 SGHTA, CDR2 FQGTGA. CDR3 length: 17 amino acids.

In this sample, this clone turned up once. This chain uses TRBV27 with TRBJ1-4, with D hard to call. The CDR3 length is 15 residues. Trimming cost V 8 bases and J 3 bases, with 16 bases left between them. Germline CDR1 and CDR2: MNHEY and SMNVEV (reference sequence). DNA of the CDR3: TGTGCCAGCGGTCACCGAAGGAGGGCTAATGAAAAACTGTTTTTT. Its translation is CASGHRRRANEKLFF.

CDR3 in amino acids: CASSYRDSTYEQYF. The DNA of the CDR3 is TGTGCCAGCAGTTACCGAGACAGTACCTACGAGCAGTACTTC. The J gene is TRBJ2-7, the V gene TRBV27; weak D call: TRBD1 (5 bases). V was pared by 4 bases and J by 2 bases, with 12 bases between. The CDR3 spans 14 residues. CDR1 MNHEY and CDR2 SMNVEV come from the germline V gene (reference sequence).

The gene calls are TRBV7-9 and TRBJ2-3, with 15 bases matching TRBD2. After removal of 5 bases from V and 4 bases from J, the junction contained 4 bases not matched to a gene. The germline V gene encodes CDR1 SEHNR and CDR2 FQNEAQ (reference sequence). CDR3 size: 16 residues. CDR3 amino acids: CASSHGLAGGADTQYF. Written as DNA, the CDR3 is TGTGCCAGCAGCCACGGACTAGCGGGAGGGGCAGATACGCAGTATTTT.

The chain couples TRBV4-2 to TRBJ2-7; 14 bases fit TRBD2. CDR3 length: 16 amino acids. The germline CDR1 and CDR2 sequences are LGHNA and YNFKEQ. Trimming cost V 4 bases and J 3 bases; bases outside gene matches: 5. CDR3 loop: CASSRGTSGRFYEQYF. CDR3 sequence (DNA): TGTGCCAGCAGCCGTGGGACTAGCGGGAGATTCTACGAGCAGTACTTC.